The T cell receptor beta chain under discussion was sequenced for a study of T cell repertoires in cytomegalovirus infection (dated by TCRdb to between 2019 and 2020). In the study overall: Donor HLA type was relevant to the analysis, because carriage of CMV infection together with the matching HLA type was indicated by public TCR beta signatures.

In the case of this clonotype: The specificity of this receptor is unknown. Base qualities were left out, and no much larger clone turns up one base away.

TCRdb records Illumina HiSeq 1500 as the sequencer. TCRdb handled the public reads itself, with Q25 trimming in fastp and clone calling in MiXCR, and kept productive beta chains. Merged by CDR3 protein, the rows form single entries marked with the most common genes and DNA. Across this sample there are about 360,000 distinct CDR3 sequences, with 15% to 20% seen only once. The ten biggest clones cover 8.5% to 10% of the sample. Beyond this particular receptor, the publication reports: Cumulative frequency of public TCR beta family members discriminated carriers of CMV infection plus the relevant HLA type in this cohort and an independent approximately 360-donor cohort. In the ex vivo response, HLA-C-restricted CMV-specific TCR beta clonotypes were dominant, and in two of eight donors the single most frequent clonotype came from this HLA-C-restricted group.

The germline V gene sets CDR1 to SGDLS and CDR2 to YYNGEE. V is reduced by 4 bases and J by 5 bases, leaving a spacing of 20 bases between them. From the cysteine up to the phenylalanine, the CDR3 has a length of 16 residues. Only the CDR3 DNA stays, 48 bases, in frame from base 1. This chain is built from TRBV9 and TRBJ2-3, with no confident D gene call. The TCR comes from a human donor in good health (CMV status not recorded). Some clones in this sample may be carry-over from other donors' samples. Sequencing input: PBMCs. CDR3 reads: CASSPNPVAARDTQYF. The DNA sequence is TGTGCCAGCAGCCCAAACCCGGTGGCCGCCCGAGATACGCAGTATTTT. Beyond the CDR3, the reference TRBV9 and TRBJ2-3 genes provide the residues; the full variable domain reads: DSGVTQTPKHLITATGQRVTLRCSPRSGDLSVYWYQQSLDQGLQFLIQYYNGEERAKGNILERFSAQQFPDLHSELNLSSLELGDSALYFCASSPNPVAARDTQYFGPGTRLTVL.